These 10 T cell receptor beta chains were all obtained from the same sample, sequenced in a study of a mutant IDH1 vaccine in newly diagnosed glioma (dated by TCRdb to about 2021). These receptors have no known antigen. Receptor libraries were prepared by the immunoSEQ multiplex PCR assay. In its TCRdb copy, this immuneACCESS table keeps in-frame sequences only and misses some clones. Where compared with another copy, unresolved V genes explain less than half of these, and the others have no known cause. This sample lists about 64,000 clones; roughly 83% were detected once. Clones ranked in the top ten supply around 8.3% of the sample. What the time point label conveys for this sample: week 11, during vaccination. A 20-mer mutant IDH1 peptide at 300 micrograms in Montanide made up each vaccine dose, which was injected subcutaneously together with topical imiquimod. Here the sequenced sample was PBMCs, taken from a glioma patient whose treatment included an IDH1 peptide vaccine. The origin of the receptors is a woman aged 45 to 65 with glioma.

The V gene is TRBV5-4, the J gene TRBJ1-1, with D maybe TRBD1 (5 bases). Trimming removed 0 bases at V and 0 bases at J, with 9 bases between. This CDR3 has 15 amino acids. The germline gives CDR1 SGHNT, CDR2 YYREEE (reference sequence). The CDR3 DNA sequence: TGTGCCAGCAGCTTGGGGGCGGGACTGAACACTGAAGCTTTCTTT. It specifies CASSLGAGLNTEAFF.

The J gene is TRBJ1-1, the V gene TRBV27; perhaps TRBD1 as D (5 bases). The V end was cut by 5 bases, the J end by 0 bases, with 19 bases between. CDR1 and CDR2 from the germline V gene are MNHEY and SMNVEV (reference sequence). This CDR3 spans 17 amino acids. The CDR3 sequence: CASSNPGPRGVNTEAFF. The CDR3 nucleotides are TGTGCCAGCAGTAATCCCGGGCCCCGGGGGGTGAACACTGAAGCTTTCTTT.

This sequence joins TRBV7-9 and TRBJ1-1; TRBD1 matches at 7 bases. This CDR3 comprises 15 residues. From germline, CDR1 is SEHNR and CDR2 FQNEAQ (reference sequence). Trimming cost V 0 bases and J 0 bases; bases outside gene matches: 1. In DNA, the CDR3 is TGTGCCAGCAGCTTAGCGACAGGGATGAACACTGAAGCTTTCTTT. Translation gives CASSLATGMNTEAFF.

This chain connects TRBV2 to TRBJ1-1; TRBD1 matches at 8 bases. The CDR3 is made up of 14 amino acids. V dropped 8 bases and J dropped 3; count of bases not matched to a gene: 8. The germline CDR1 and CDR2 sequences are SNHLY and FYNNEI. CDR3: CASQDRGVYTEAFF. CDR3 coding DNA: TGTGCCAGCCAAGACAGGGGTGTTTACACTGAAGCTTTCTTT. Drawing the rest from reference TRBV2 and TRBJ1-1, the complete variable domain is EPEVTQTPSHQVTQMGQEVILRCVPISNHLYFYWYRQILGQKVEFLVSFYNNEISEKSEIFDDQFSVERPDGSNFTLKIRSTKLEDSAMYFCASQDRGVYTEAFFGQGTRLTVV.

The chain carries TRBV19 and TRBJ2-2; 10 nucleotides agree with TRBD1. This CDR3 has 15 residues. In germline, CDR1 is LNHDA, CDR2 SQIVND (reference sequence). The ends lost 1 base at V and 6 bases at J; junction bases unmatched: 2. CDR3 sequence (DNA): TGTGCCAGTAGTATAGCGGGGACAGGGGCCGGGGAGCTGTTTTTT. It specifies CASSIAGTGAGELFF.

The rearrangement links TRBV30 to TRBJ2-5, with a tentative D call TRBD2 (6 bases). V gave up 0 bases and J gave up 7 bases, with 12 bases separating them. The CDR3 loop spans 13 amino acids. Per germline, CDR1 GTSNPN and CDR2 SVGIG (reference sequence). CDR3 coding DNA: TGTGCCTGGAGTGTACAGCCCGGGAGGACCCAGTACTTC. This translates into CAWSVQPGRTQYF.

The gene calls are TRBV6-5 and TRBJ1-2; D possibly corresponds to TRBD1 (5 bases). Germline assignment: CDR1 MNHEY and CDR2 SVGAGI. This CDR3 is built from 14 residues. V was shortened by 0 bases and J by 8 bases, with 13 bases between the two germline ends. CDR3 sequence: CASSYSRLEGGYTF. CDR3 DNA sequence: TGTGCCAGCAGTTACTCGAGGTTGGAGGGGGGCTACACCTTC.

The chain combines TRBV19 with TRBJ1-1; weak D call: TRBD1 (6 bases). This CDR3 has 12 residues. CDR1 and CDR2 from the germline V gene are LNHDA and SQIVND (reference sequence). Trimming shortened V by 7 bases and J by 7 bases, and 13 bases separated the two germline ends. As DNA, the CDR3 is TGTGCCAGTACGAGGGAAGGGGGTGAAGCTTTCTTT. It yields the protein CASTREGGEAFF.

The gene calls are TRBV27 and TRBJ2-7, with D possibly TRBD1 on 6 matching bases. The CDR3 has 14 residues. The V gene's germline CDR1 is MNHEY and CDR2 SMNVEV (reference sequence). Between the trimmed V and J ends, which lost 3 bases and 3 bases, there was a span of 12 bases. The CDR3 spells CASSFGQTYYEQYF. CDR3 DNA: TGTGCCAGCAGTTTTGGACAGACTTACTACGAGCAGTACTTC.

The gene calls are TRBV7-8 and TRBJ1-2, with TRBD1 matching over 10 bases. The length of the CDR3 is 16 residues. Germline trimming cut 3 bases from V and 0 bases from J; bases unmatched to any gene: 4. Germline CDR1 is SGHVS and CDR2 is FQNEAQ. The CDR3 DNA sequence: TGTGCCAGCAGCTTGGGGGGACAGGGGACTAACTATGGCTACACCTTC. Protein product: CASSLGGQGTNYGYTF.